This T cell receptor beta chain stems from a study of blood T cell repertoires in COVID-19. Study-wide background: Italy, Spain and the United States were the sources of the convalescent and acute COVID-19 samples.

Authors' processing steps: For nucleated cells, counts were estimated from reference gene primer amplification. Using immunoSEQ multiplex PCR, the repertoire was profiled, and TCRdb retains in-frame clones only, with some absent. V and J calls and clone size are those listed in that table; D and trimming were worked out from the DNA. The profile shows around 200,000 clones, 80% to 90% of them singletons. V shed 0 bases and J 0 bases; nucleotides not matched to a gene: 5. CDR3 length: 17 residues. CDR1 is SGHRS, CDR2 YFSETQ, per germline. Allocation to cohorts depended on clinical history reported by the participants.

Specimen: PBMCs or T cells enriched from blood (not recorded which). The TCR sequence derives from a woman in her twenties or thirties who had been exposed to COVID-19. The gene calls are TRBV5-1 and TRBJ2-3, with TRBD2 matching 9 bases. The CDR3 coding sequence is TGCGCCAGCAGCTTGGGGAGCGGGGGGACTAGCACAGATACGCAGTATTTT. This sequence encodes CASSLGSGGTSTDTQYF.